The table lists the clone carrying this T cell receptor (beta chain) with a count of one. Its specificity is not known. Treatment here: roughly 19 received Ad26.COV2.S at low or high dose, single or two shots; about 5 received placebo; per-sample allocation not given. At day 63 after the first vaccine or placebo injection, samples were drawn. The germline V gene has CDR1 SGHRS and CDR2 YFSETQ. Between the trimmed V and J ends, which lost 1 base and 0 bases, there was a span of 10 bases. This CDR3 has 15 amino acids. Using immunoSEQ multiplex PCR, the repertoire was profiled, and TCRdb retains in-frame clones only, with some absent. The repertoire holds a few hundred thousand clones, with roughly 91% as singletons. These data come from a study of Ad26.COV2.S vaccination and SARS-CoV-2 variants. Background on the study: A participant enrolled in the COV1001 Ad26.COV2.S trial arm provided the sample.

Overall study results and limits: Vaccinees displayed broader spike-specific TCR repertoires than placebo recipients. It is possible that the TCR breadth and depth analyses underestimated the total T cell responses.

Sequences were derived from peripheral blood, sampled in a trial of Ad26.COV2.S vaccine versus placebo. The chain carries TRBV5-1 and TRBJ1-2; D possibly corresponds to TRBD1 (6 bases). The sequence was obtained from a person between 18 and 60 years old who received the Ad26.COV2.S COVID-19 vaccine or a placebo. In DNA, the CDR3 is TGCGCCAGCAGCTTGCAGGGGTACGCTAACTATGGCTACACCTTC. Translated, it gives CASSLQGYANYGYTF.